This T cell receptor (beta chain) originates from a study of blood T cell repertoires in COVID-19. About the research overall: Collection of acute and convalescent COVID-19 samples took place in the United States, Italy and Spain. T cells, B-cell-depleted T cells, or PBMCs provided the cDNA or gDNA that served as material.

Original handling: From reference gene primer amplification, estimates of nucleated cell counts were derived. Clones were sequenced by immunoSEQ multiplex PCR, and TCRdb holds only the in-frame ones, with some missing. V and J calls plus clone size are reproduced from that table; the DNA served to infer D and trimming. The repertoire has roughly 35,000 clones, about 88% of them found once; the top ten carry roughly 10%. This receptor was obtained from a man in his 60s with active COVID-19. Sequencing was performed on peripheral blood.

The CDR3 reads CASSRKEGNTGELFF. The CDR3, as DNA: TGTGCCAGCAGCCGTAAGGAGGGCAACACCGGGGAGCTGTTTTTT. The genes are TRBV7-9 and TRBJ2-2; D may be TRBD2 (6 bases). This CDR3 comprises 15 residues. Trimming cost V 5 bases and J 2 bases, with 12 bases left between them. Germline V lookup: CDR1 SEHNR, CDR2 FQNEAQ (reference sequence).